The sequence of this T cell receptor (beta chain) was determined in a study of shared clonotypes between healthy human individuals. Points from the study as a whole: At large depth, rarefaction still showed sorted-subset sequencing to be incomplete. Clonotypes that were shared across four donors made up approximately 5% of naive CD4 clonotypes.

A word on this clone: What it recognizes is unknown. This specimen includes other DNA sequences encoding the same CDR3.

Measured with immunoSEQ multiplex PCR; TCRdb has only the in-frame clones, and not every one. The data show approximately 2.5 million clones, 90% to 95% seen once. The CDR3 totals 16 residues. CDR1 is SGHRS, CDR2 YFSETQ, per germline. J was trimmed by 3 bases and V by 0 bases; bases with no gene match: 5. The rearrangement joins TRBV5-1 to TRBJ2-3, with 9 bases matching TRBD2. The sample comprised naive CD4+ T cells sorted from blood. The subset here: CD45RA+ positively selected. This receptor was taken from a man between 18 and 29 years old in good health. In DNA form, the CDR3 reads TGCGCCAGCAGCTTGGTAGGCGGGGGGGCAACAGATACGCAGTATTTT. Its translation: CASSLVGGGATDTQYF.